This TCR beta chain was recorded in a study of CD4+ T cells in melanoma. Whole-study findings and limits: Neoantigen-specific CD4+ T cells in melanoma reportedly had diverse differentiation states. A reported correlation linked neoantigen-specific CD4+ T cells to CD8+, macrophage and B cell function.

The method was immunoSEQ multiplex PCR; TCRdb's version includes in-frame clones alone and lacks a portion of them. The data contain roughly 9,900 clones, roughly two thirds of them singletons. In regard to this clone: No antigen is known for it.

The sequencing input was cells from a culture (not recorded whether cultured in vitro). This TCR was recovered from a human donor with melanoma.

The CDR3, as DNA: TGTGCCAGCAGTTACCCCCAGGGGCTATCGCGAGAGACCCAGTACTTC. Protein product: CASSYPQGLSRETQYF. This chain links TRBV6-6 with TRBJ2-5; a possible D gene is TRBD1 (6 bases). The CDR3 has 16 residues. V gave up 2 bases and J gave up 4 bases, with 17 bases separating them. Germline assignment: CDR1 MNHNY and CDR2 SVGAGI (reference sequence).